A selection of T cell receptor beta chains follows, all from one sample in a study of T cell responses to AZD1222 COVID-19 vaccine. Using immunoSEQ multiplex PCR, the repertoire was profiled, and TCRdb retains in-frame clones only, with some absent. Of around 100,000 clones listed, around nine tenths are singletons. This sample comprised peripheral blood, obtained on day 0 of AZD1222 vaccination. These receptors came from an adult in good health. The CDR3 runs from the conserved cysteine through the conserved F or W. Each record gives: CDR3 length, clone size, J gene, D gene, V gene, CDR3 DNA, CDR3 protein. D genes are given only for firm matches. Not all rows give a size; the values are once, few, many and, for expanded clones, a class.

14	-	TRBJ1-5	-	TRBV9	TGTGCCAGCAGCGTAGATGGGGAGGGTCAGCCCCAGCATTTT	CASSVDGEGQPQHF
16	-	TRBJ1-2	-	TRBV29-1	TGCAGCGCCAAAAACGCGGGGGCGACTTTACGATATGGCTACACCTTC	CSAKNAGATLRYGYTF
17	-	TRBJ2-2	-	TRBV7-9	TGTGCCAGCAGCTCACCGCTAGGGGGAGGGCCTACCGGGGAGCTGTTTTTT	CASSSPLGGGPTGELFF
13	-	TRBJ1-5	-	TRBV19	TGTGCCAGTACAGCGGGGGGCAACCAGCCCCAGCATTTT	CASTAGGNQPQHF
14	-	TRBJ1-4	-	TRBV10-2	TGCGCCAGCAGGGCCACAGGGTTTGATGAAAAACTGTTTTTT	CASRATGFDEKLFF
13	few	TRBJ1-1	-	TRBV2	TGTGCAAACAGCGGGGCAGTAGGCACTGAAGCTTTCTTT	CANSGAVGTEAFF
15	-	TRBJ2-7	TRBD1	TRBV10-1	TGCGCCAGCAGTGAGACCCGGACAGGGGACTACGAGCAGTACTTC	CASSETRTGDYEQYF
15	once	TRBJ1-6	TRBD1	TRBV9	TGTGCCAGCAGCGTAGGGGGACAGGGAAATTCACCCCTCCACTTT	CASSVGGQGNSPLHF
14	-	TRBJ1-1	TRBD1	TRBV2	TGTGCCAGCAGTGAGGACAGGGGCTACACTGAAGCTTTCTTT	CASSEDRGYTEAFF
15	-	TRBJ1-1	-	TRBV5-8	TGTGCCAGCAGCTTAGGGGCCCCCCGCGGGATTGGAGCTTTCTTT	CASSLGAPRGIGAFF
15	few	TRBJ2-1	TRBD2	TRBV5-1	TGCGCCAGCAGCCCCGATAGCGGGGCCTACAATGAGCAGTTCTTC	CASSPDSGAYNEQFF
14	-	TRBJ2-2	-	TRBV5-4	TGTGCCAGCCGGGGGGCCGCGAACACCGGGGAGCTGTTTTTT	CASRGAANTGELFF
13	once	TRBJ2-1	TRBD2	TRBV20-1	TGCAGTGCTAGTAATAGCGGGGGGGATGAGCAGTTCTTC	CSASNSGGDEQFF
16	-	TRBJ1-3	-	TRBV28	TGTGCCACCACTAGGGATGACGGCGCCTTTTCCAACACCATATATTTT	CATTRDDGAFSNTIYF
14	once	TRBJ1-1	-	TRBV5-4	TGTGCCAGCAGCTTGACCGGGGGAAGCGCTGAAGCTTTCTTT	CASSLTGGSAEAFF
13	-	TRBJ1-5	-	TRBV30	TGTGCTCTTTCTGCGGGGCCCTGGGAGCCCCAGCATTTT	CALSAGPWEPQHF
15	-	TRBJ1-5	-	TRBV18	TGTGCCAGCTCACCCAAGACAGGAAGCAATCAGCCCCAGCATTTT	CASSPKTGSNQPQHF
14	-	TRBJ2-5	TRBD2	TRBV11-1	TGTGCCAGCAGCGGCGGGGGGGCGCGAGAGACCCAGTACTTC	CASSGGGARETQYF
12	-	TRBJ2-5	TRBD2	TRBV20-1	TGCAGTGCTAGTCTAGCGGAAGAGACCCAGTACTTC	CSASLAEETQYF
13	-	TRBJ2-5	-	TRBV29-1	TGCAGCGTCTGTCCGGGAATACGGGAGACCCAGTACTTC	CSVCPGIRETQYF
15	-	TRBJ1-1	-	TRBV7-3	TGTGCCAGCAGCCTCACTGGACCCATGAACACTGAAGCTTTCTTT	CASSLTGPMNTEAFF
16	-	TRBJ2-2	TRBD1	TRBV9	TGTGCCAGCACCTCCGGGACAGGGGACGGTATCGGGGAGCTGTTTTTT	CASTSGTGDGIGELFF
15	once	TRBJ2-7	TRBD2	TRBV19	TGTGCCAGTAGTCTGACTAGCGGGAGCTTCAACGAGCAGTACTTC	CASSLTSGSFNEQYF
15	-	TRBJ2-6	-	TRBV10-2	TGCGCCAGCAGCCCCTCAGGGACTGGGGCCAACGTCCTGACTTTC	CASSPSGTGANVLTF
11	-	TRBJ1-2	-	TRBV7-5	TGTGCCAGAAGCTCACGGGGCGGCTACACCTTC	CARSSRGGYTF
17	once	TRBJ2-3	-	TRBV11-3	TGTGCCAGCAGCTCCAGATCCCCAGGGCGAGGGGCAGATACGCAGTATTTT	CASSSRSPGRGADTQYF
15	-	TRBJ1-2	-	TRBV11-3	TGTGCCAGCAGCTCCGGTCAACGGTCCCCCAATGGCTACACCTTC	CASSSGQRSPNGYTF
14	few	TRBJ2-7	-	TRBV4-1	TGCGCCAGCAGCCAAGCCACAGATGGCTACGAGCAGTACTTC	CASSQATDGYEQYF
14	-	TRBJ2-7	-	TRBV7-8	TGTGCCAGCAGCTTCGCTGGCGTTATGGGCGAGCAGTACTTC	CASSFAGVMGEQYF
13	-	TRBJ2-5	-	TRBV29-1	TGCAGCGGCGGGACAGTTCTAGTAGGGGCCCAGTACTTC	CSGGTVLVGAQYF
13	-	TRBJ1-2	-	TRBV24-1	TGTGCCATCACCCGAGGGGCTAACTATGGCTACACCTTC	CAITRGANYGYTF
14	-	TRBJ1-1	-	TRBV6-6	TGTGCCAGCAGTTACTCGGAGGTAAACACTGAAGCTTTCTTT	CASSYSEVNTEAFF
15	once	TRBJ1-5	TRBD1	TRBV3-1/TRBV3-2	TGTGCCAGCAGTCCAACAGGGGGCGGCAATCAGCCCCAGCATTTT	CASSPTGGGNQPQHF
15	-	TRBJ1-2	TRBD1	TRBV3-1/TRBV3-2	TGTGCCAGCAGCCAAGATCAGAGGGGGCTTTATGGCTACACCTTC	CASSQDQRGLYGYTF
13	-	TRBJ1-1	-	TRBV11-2	TGTGCCAGCAGCAGGACGTTAAACACTGAAGCTTTCTTT	CASSRTLNTEAFF
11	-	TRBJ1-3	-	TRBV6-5	TGTGCCAGCGAAATAGGGAACACCATATATTTT	CASEIGNTIYF
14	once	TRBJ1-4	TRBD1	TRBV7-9	TGTGCCAGCAGCCTGGGACAGGGCGGTGAAAAACTGTTTTTT	CASSLGQGGEKLFF
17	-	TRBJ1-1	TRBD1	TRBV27	TGTGCCAGCAGTTCTAGACCCTCGACAGGGATGAACACTGAAGCTTTCTTT	CASSSRPSTGMNTEAFF
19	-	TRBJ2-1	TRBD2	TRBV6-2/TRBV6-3	TGTGCCAGCAGTTACTCGACGGCTAGCGGGAGCAACTCCTACAATGAGCAGTTCTTC	CASSYSTASGSNSYNEQFF
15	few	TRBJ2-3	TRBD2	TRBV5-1	TGCGCCAGCAGCGGCGAAGGGAGGGCCATAGATACGCAGTATTTT	CASSGEGRAIDTQYF
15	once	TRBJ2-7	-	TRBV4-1	TGCGCCAGCAGCCAAGAAGAGGCAGTCAGGTACGAGCAGTACTTC	CASSQEEAVRYEQYF
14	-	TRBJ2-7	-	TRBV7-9	TGTGCCAGCAGCTTAGGAGACCCTGGGGACAAGCAGTACTTC	CASSLGDPGDKQYF
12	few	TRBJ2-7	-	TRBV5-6	TGTGCCAGCAGCTCACAGGGTTACGAGCAGTACTTC	CASSSQGYEQYF
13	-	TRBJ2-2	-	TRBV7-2	TGTGCCAGCAGCTTAGGCCTAGCCGGGGAGCTGTTTTTT	CASSLGLAGELFF
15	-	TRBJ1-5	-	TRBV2	TGTGCCAGCAGTGACCCGGGGGGGGACTTTTCGCCCCAGCATTTT	CASSDPGGDFSPQHF
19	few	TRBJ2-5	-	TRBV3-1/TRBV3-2	TGTGCCAGCAGCCAAAGCCCCCTAGACATATGGGCTCCACGGGAGACCCAGTACTTC	CASSQSPLDIWAPRETQYF
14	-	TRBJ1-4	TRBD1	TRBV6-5	TGTGCCAGCCAAACCGGGACAGCTAATGAAAAACTGTTTTTT	CASQTGTANEKLFF
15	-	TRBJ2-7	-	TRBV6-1	TGTGCCAGCAGTGAATGGGACACCCCTGCGTACGAGCAGTACTTC	CASSEWDTPAYEQYF
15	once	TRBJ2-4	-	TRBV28	TGTGCCAGCGGCCTCCGACAGTCGCGGGTAAACATTCAGTACTTC	CASGLRQSRVNIQYF
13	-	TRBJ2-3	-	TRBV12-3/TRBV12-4	TGTGCCAGCAGATTTCGGGTCACAGATACGCAGTATTTT	CASRFRVTDTQYF